The 7 T cell receptor beta chains below were found in one sample sequenced in a study of blood T cell repertoires in COVID-19. TCRdb keeps only in-frame clones here, not all; method: immunoSEQ multiplex PCR. The table has 200,000 to 300,000 clones, about four fifths seen once. What was sequenced was peripheral blood. The source is a woman older than 75 with acute or convalescent COVID-19.

The V call is TRBV6-1, the J call TRBJ1-1, with a possible D match to TRBD1 (5 bases). The CDR3 has 14 amino acids. The V gene lost 2 bases and the J gene lost 1 base, with 8 bases spanning the gap. CDR1 MNHNS and CDR2 SASEGT come from the germline V gene. As DNA, the CDR3 is TGTGCCAGCAGTGAAAGACAGCGGAACACTGAAGCTTTCTTT. Residues: CASSERQRNTEAFF.

The CDR3 region is CASSFGTGLNTGELFF. DNA for the CDR3: TGTGCCAGCAGTTTCGGGACAGGGCTAAACACCGGGGAGCTGTTTTTT. The chain has TRBV27 and TRBJ2-2; the match to TRBD1 covers 9 bases. The CDR3 covers 16 residues. CDR1 MNHEY and CDR2 SMNVEV come from the germline V gene (reference sequence). The junction had 4 bases not matched to a gene; V was cut back by 3 bases and J by 2 bases.

The chain carries TRBV2 and TRBJ2-7; tentative D call: TRBD1 (5 bases). Germline lookup yields CDR1 SNHLY and CDR2 FYNNEI. The V and J ends lost 3 bases and 7 bases respectively, with 13 bases between them. This CDR3 comprises 13 residues. The CDR3 region has the DNA TGTGCCAGCAGTGAGGTCCGGCCAGGGGAGCAGTACTTC. It specifies CASSEVRPGEQYF.

A few counts support this clone. The J gene is TRBJ1-5, the V gene TRBV11-3, with 11 bases matching TRBD1. Per the germline V gene, CDR1 is SGHNT and CDR2 is YENEEA. V shed 1 base, J shed 6 bases, and the junction held 2 bases outside the gene matches. The CDR3 sequence is 15 residues long. The CDR3 DNA follows: TGTGCCAGCAGCTTAGGGACAGGGGGCGTTCAGCCCCAGCATTTT. Translated, it gives CASSLGTGGVQPQHF.

Regarding this clone: This CDR3 is also generated by other DNA sequences in the sample. The chain carries TRBV5-1 and TRBJ1-2, with a tentative D call TRBD1 (5 bases). CDR3 length equals 15 residues. The ends were cut back, 0 bases at V and 0 bases at J, with 9 bases in the middle. CDR1 and CDR2 (germline): SGHRS, YFSETQ. The CDR3: CASSLVGGTNYGYTF. CDR3 DNA: TGCGCCAGCAGCTTGGTGGGGGGAACTAACTATGGCTACACCTTC.

This chain connects TRBV3-1 (or the pseudogene TRBV3-2) to TRBJ2-6; D possibly corresponds to TRBD2 (6 bases). The germline CDR1 and CDR2 sequences are LGHDT and YNNKEL (reference sequence). CDR3 length equals 19 residues. Trimming stripped 0 bases from V and 1 base from J, with 16 bases between. In DNA form, the CDR3 reads TGTGCCAGCAGCCAAGATAGTGGAGGGGCCATTTCTGGGGCCAACGTCCTGACTTTC. Translation gives CASSQDSGGAISGANVLTF.

The rearrangement joins TRBV7-9 to TRBJ2-5, with 7 positions matching TRBD1. The CDR3 totals 15 residues. From germline, CDR1 is SEHNR and CDR2 FQNEAQ (reference sequence). The trim removed 4 bases at V and 5 bases at J, leaving 10 bases unmatched. The CDR3 region has the DNA TGTGCCAGCAGCTATACAGGGGCCGGGGACGAGACCCAGTACTTC. It yields the protein CASSYTGAGDETQYF.